This TCR beta chain was documented in a study of shared clonotypes between healthy human individuals. A remark on this clone: No antigen is known for it.

The CDR3 is made up of 14 amino acids. Germline values: CDR1 MNHEY, CDR2 SMNVEV (reference sequence). Unmatched junction bases numbered 5, after V lost 5 bases and J lost 1 base. Genomic DNA (from each subset) was split evenly across several immunoSEQ plates. Only in-frame clones appear in the TCRdb table, and some are missing; sequencing was by immunoSEQ multiplex PCR. The sample includes some 2.4 million clones, 93% of them seen just once. Regarding the study as a whole: Represented genetic and exposure-history diversity was restricted by having few donors. Rarefaction analysis demonstrated incomplete sorted-subset sequencing notwithstanding large depth.

In the CD4+ fraction, cells were divided into CD45RA+ naive and CD45RA-negative memory subsets. This chain joins TRBV27 and TRBJ2-7; 7 nucleotides line up with TRBD2. The sample was naive CD4+ T cells from PBMCs. The subset denotes: CD45RA+ positively selected. The clonotype comes from a man between 18 and 35 years old in good health. Some clones in this sample may be carry-over from other donors' samples. The CDR3 loop is CASSEGLPSYEQYF. The CDR3 DNA is TGTGCCAGCAGTGAGGGACTACCTTCCTACGAGCAGTACTTC.